Given below is one T cell receptor (beta chain) in context. It lacks a known antigen. Per-nucleotide qualities are absent, and no much larger clonotype sits a single base away. Library preparation used the immunoSEQ multiplex PCR assay. Following the manufacturer's protocol, the hsTCRB Kit was used to amplify rearranged TCR beta chain sequences. Sequencing of TCRB libraries was carried out on an Illumina MiSeq. In the paper's pipeline: Demultiplexing, trimming and gene mapping were performed with the kit vendor's proprietary platform. Here the immuneACCESS table is served through TCRdb, limited to in-frame sequences with V and J called. Missing clones are a known gap in these copies; in checked studies unresolved V genes cover under half, and the rest lacks a known reason. V and J calls and clone size follow that table, whereas D and trimming were derived from the DNA. Counted in this sample were about 62,000 clones; about 88% of them appeared once. Roughly 1.9% of the sample lies in the top ten.

The data derive from a study of a mutant IDH1 vaccine in newly diagnosed glioma (dated by TCRdb to 2020 to 2023). Study-wide context: Patients were given eight vaccinations, in weeks 1, 3, 5, 7, 11, 15, 19 and 23, which matched visits V03 through V10. Vaccination started 4-6 weeks after radiotherapy alone, or was given together with temozolomide cycles in the groups whose treatment included chemotherapy. Of the roughly 33 treated patients, around 62% were male and roughly 38% were female, and a mean age of approximately 40 years was recorded. Before enrollment, most patients had been given radiochemotherapy with temozolomide as standard therapy, while the rest had received either radiotherapy alone or temozolomide alone. Peripheral blood was drawn at six visits: V03 (baseline), V05, V07, V10, V12 and V13. Longitudinal TCRB deep sequencing was performed for some 25 treated patients wherever samples were available for exploratory analyses. On the study overall, not on this receptor specifically: According to the authors, sample limitations meant that analyses of patient blood samples could not be reproduced. No apparent relationship was observed between pseudoprogression and alterations in the top peripheral T cell clonotypes detected by TCRB sequencing. Selection of PBMC samples for TCRB deep sequencing was based on availability. Across multiple MHC alleles, vaccine-induced immune responses were seen in 93.3% of patients.

Reading the germline V gene gives CDR1 SGHRS and CDR2 YFSETQ. V and J are truncated by 1 base and 4 bases respectively, leaving an intervening sequence of 11 bases. The CDR3 starts with the cysteine, ends with the phenylalanine, and has 14 residues. Left in the record is the CDR3 DNA by itself, 42 bases read in frame from the first base. The time point tag for this specimen amounts to: week 11, during vaccination. Every vaccine dose consisted of 300 ug of a 20-mer mutant IDH1 peptide in Montanide, administered subcutaneously together with topical imiquimod. Donors had newly diagnosed WHO grade 3 or 4 IDH1-mutant astrocytomas with loss of nuclear ATRX. The samples were drawn from NOA16, a multicentre, single-arm, open-label phase I trial in Germany that tested a mutant IDH1 peptide vaccine in humans for the first time. Genomic DNA for TCRB sequencing was extracted from EDTA blood using the DNeasy Blood and Tissue Kit.

The sequence came from a man in his forties or fifties with glioma. The sample consisted of PBMCs, taken from a glioma patient whose treatment included an IDH1 peptide vaccine. The chain joins TRBV5-1 to TRBJ1-2, with the D segment identity uncertain. The DNA sequence is TGCGCCAGCAGCTTGTCCCTGGACGGCTATGGCTACACCTTC. Its translation is CASSLSLDGYGYTF.